This T cell receptor (beta chain) was documented in a study of blood T cell repertoires in COVID-19. Across the whole study: Sources were T cells, B-cell-depleted T cells, or PBMCs; the material itself was cDNA or gDNA.

Here immunoSEQ multiplex PCR was the method, and the copy in TCRdb shows in-frame clones only, minus some. The profile shows approximately 250,000 clones, roughly 85% of them singletons. The source material was peripheral blood. This clonotype was sampled from a man aged 35-49 years with acute or convalescent COVID-19.

The CDR3 bases are TGTGCCAGCAGCCACCTGGGGGCGGACTACGAGCAGTACTTC. Protein product: CASSHLGADYEQYF. V is TRBV3-1 (or the pseudogene TRBV3-2) and J is TRBJ2-7, with D perhaps TRBD1 (6 bases). Trimming pared 3 bases from V and 3 bases from J, leaving 12 bases between. Germline CDR1 reads LGHDT; CDR2 reads YNNKEL (reference sequence). The CDR3 spans 14 residues.